These T cell receptor beta chains were read from a single sample in a study of shared clonotypes between healthy human individuals. The table came from immunoSEQ multiplex PCR; TCRdb's copy has only in-frame clones and leaves some out. This table holds 2 million to 3 million clones, over 85% found once. The sequenced material came from naive CD4+ T cells from PBMCs. The receptor source for this set is a man aged 18 to 29 in good health. Some clones in this sample may be carry-over from other donors' samples. Both conserved end residues are part of each CDR3. D genes are given only for firm matches. Not all rows give a size; the values are once, few, many and, for expanded clones, a class.

v_call	j_call	d_call	clone_size	cdr3_nt	cdr3_aa
TRBV7-3	TRBJ1-2	TRBD1	.	TGTGCCAGCAGCCGTGACAGGGGCTATGGCTACACCTTC	CASSRDRGYGYTF
TRBV5-1	TRBJ2-2	TRBD1	.	TGCGCCAGCAGCTTGGAAGGGGGCAAGAACACCGGGGAGCTGTTTTTT	CASSLEGGKNTGELFF
TRBV25-1	TRBJ2-1	TRBD2	.	TGTGCCAGCTCACGAAGACCGGGACTAGCGGGATTGGACAATGAGCAGTTCTTC	CASSRRPGLAGLDNEQFF
TRBV5-1	TRBJ2-7	.	.	TGCGCCAGCAGCTTGGGGGGAGTCTACGAGCAGTACTTC	CASSLGGVYEQYF
TRBV28	TRBJ2-7	TRBD2	.	TGTGCCAGCCGGGGGGGCTCCTACGAGCAGTACTTC	CASRGGSYEQYF
TRBV7-3	TRBJ2-1	TRBD2	.	TGTGCCAGCAGCTTTACTAGCGGGAGGGCCAATGAGCAGTTCTTC	CASSFTSGRANEQFF
TRBV19	TRBJ2-7	.	.	TGTGCCAGTAGTATTCAGGGGTCTGCCTACGAGCAGTACTTC	CASSIQGSAYEQYF
TRBV5-4	TRBJ1-1	.	.	TGTGCCAGCAGCTCGGGGGGTCAGTTGAACACTGAAGCTTTCTTT	CASSSGGQLNTEAFF
TRBV7-2	TRBJ1-2	TRBD1	.	TGTGCCAGCAGCGACAAGACCGGGACAGGCATCTATGGCTACACCTTC	CASSDKTGTGIYGYTF
TRBV30	TRBJ2-7	TRBD1	.	TGTGCCTGGAGTGGGAGGACAGGGAGCTCCTACGAGCAGCACTTC	CAWSGRTGSSYEQHF
TRBV5-1	TRBJ1-4	.	.	TGCGCCAGCAGCTTGGACAGAAGCTCAACTAATGAAAAACTGTTTTTT	CASSLDRSSTNEKLFF
TRBV7-3	TRBJ2-6	.	.	TGTGCCAGCAGTCCTCCTGGGGCCAACGTCCTGACTTTC	CASSPPGANVLTF
TRBV6-1	TRBJ2-2	.	.	TGTGCCAGCAGTACCCCAGGGGGAGGGACCGGGGAGCTGTTTTTT	CASSTPGGGTGELFF
TRBV29-1	TRBJ2-1	TRBD1	once	TGCAGCGTTGAATCAATCGGACAGGGGTACAATGAGCAGTTCTTC	CSVESIGQGYNEQFF
TRBV7-8	TRBJ2-3	.	.	TGTGCCAGCAGCTTTAGAGGGGCAGATACGCAGTATTTT	CASSFRGADTQYF
TRBV19	TRBJ1-1	.	.	TGTGCCAGTAGTATTGGGGGCACAGTTAAGAACACTGAAGCTTTCTTT	CASSIGGTVKNTEAFF
TRBV18	TRBJ1-2	.	few	TGTGCCAGCTCACCAGACCCGAACTATGGCTACACCTTC	CASSPDPNYGYTF
TRBV6-6	TRBJ1-2	.	.	TGTGCCAGCAGTTACTCTAGGGAAAACGGCTACACCTTC	CASSYSRENGYTF
TRBV7-3	TRBJ2-6	.	.	TGTGCCAGCAGCCTTCTACCCGCGGGGGCCAACGTCCTGACTTTC	CASSLLPAGANVLTF
TRBV21-1	TRBJ2-1	.	.	TGTGCCAGCAGCAAAGGATGGCGGAAACACAATGAGCAGTTCTTC	CASSKGWRKHNEQFF
TRBV19	TRBJ2-3	.	.	TGTGCCAGCAGACCTCAATCCACAGATACGCAGTATTTT	CASRPQSTDTQYF
TRBV6-1	TRBJ2-1	.	.	TGTGCCAGCAGTGAGGCAGGCCCTGGGCAGTTCTTC	CASSEAGPGQFF
TRBV12-5	TRBJ2-7	.	.	TGTGCTAGTGGTTTGGTAGCAGGGTTGACGAAACACTACGAGCAGTACTTC	CASGLVAGLTKHYEQYF
TRBV29-1	TRBJ2-1	TRBD1	.	TGCAGCGTCGCACGGACAGGGTCGTCCTACAATGAGCAGTTCTTC	CSVARTGSSYNEQFF
TRBV5-6	TRBJ2-5	TRBD2	.	TGTGCCAGCAGCTTGTTTAGCGGGAGGGTCCAAGAGACCCAGTACTTC	CASSLFSGRVQETQYF
TRBV5-6	TRBJ2-1	.	.	TGTGCCAGCAGCCGCACTCCCCAGGACAATGAGCAGTTCTTC	CASSRTPQDNEQFF
TRBV28	TRBJ2-1	TRBD2	.	TGTGCCAGCAGTACAGGCCAATGGCGGGAGGGTATCTACAATGAGCAGTTCTTC	CASSTGQWREGIYNEQFF
TRBV7-2	TRBJ1-2	TRBD1	.	TGTGCCAGCAGCATCTCCGGGACAGGGACCTATGGCTACACCTTC	CASSISGTGTYGYTF
TRBV6-5	TRBJ1-2	.	.	TGTGCCAGCGGGGAAAACTATGGCTACACCTTC	CASGENYGYTF
TRBV11-3	TRBJ2-1	TRBD2	.	TGTGCCAGCAGCTTTAGGGCGGGAGCGGGAAATGAGCAGTTCTTC	CASSFRAGAGNEQFF
TRBV7-2	TRBJ2-2	.	.	TGTGCCAGCAGCTTAGTACGGCCGGGGCCTGGAGGGGAGCTGTTTTTT	CASSLVRPGPGGELFF
TRBV7-9	TRBJ1-4	.	.	TGTGCCAGCAGCTTAGAGGGAGAGGAAAAACTGTTTTTT	CASSLEGEEKLFF
TRBV7-2	TRBJ2-2	.	.	TGTGCCAGCAGCCCCCGCAGGACCGGGGAGCTGTTTTTT	CASSPRRTGELFF
TRBV30	TRBJ2-1	TRBD2	.	TGTGCCTCCGAACCGGGACTAGGGACGAATGAGCAGTTCTTC	CASEPGLGTNEQFF
TRBV19	TRBJ2-2	TRBD1	.	TGTGCCAGTACACGGACAGGGCGGATAACCGGGGAGCTGTTTTTT	CASTRTGRITGELFF
TRBV30	TRBJ1-1	.	.	TGTGCCTGGAGTGAGCATCCACTGAACACTGAAGCTTTCTTT	CAWSEHPLNTEAFF
TRBV5-5	TRBJ2-2	TRBD2	.	TGTGCCAGCAGCCAACGGACTGCGGGAGGTGTCACCGGGGAGCTGTTTTTT	CASSQRTAGGVTGELFF
TRBV7-3	TRBJ2-7	TRBD2	.	TGTGCCAGCAGCCCTCGTAGCGGGGAACTCTACGAGCAGTACTTC	CASSPRSGELYEQYF
TRBV16	TRBJ1-5	.	once	TGTGCCAGCAGCCAAGGGCGAAATAGCAATCAGCCCCAGCATTTT	CASSQGRNSNQPQHF
TRBV7-2	TRBJ2-2	.	.	TGTGCCAGCAGCGCCGGGTCCCGGAACACCGGGGAGCTGTTTTTT	CASSAGSRNTGELFF
TRBV4-2	TRBJ2-1	.	few	TGTGCCAGCAGCCAAGAAGGGTCAGGGGCCTACAATGAGCAGTTCTTC	CASSQEGSGAYNEQFF
TRBV7-9	TRBJ1-5	TRBD1	.	TGTGCCAGCAGCTTTGATTCAGGGGGCAGGAACCAGCCCCAGCATTTT	CASSFDSGGRNQPQHF
TRBV4-2	TRBJ2-3	TRBD2	.	TGTGCCAGCAGCCAGGCTAGCGGATCAGATACGCAGTATTTT	CASSQASGSDTQYF
TRBV11-3	TRBJ2-5	TRBD2	.	TGTGCCAGCAGCTTAGGACTAGCGGGAGATGAGACCCAGTACTTC	CASSLGLAGDETQYF
TRBV6-5	TRBJ1-6	TRBD1	.	TGTGCCAGCAGGTTGACAGGGAATAATTCACCCCTCCACTTT	CASRLTGNNSPLHF
TRBV7-9	TRBJ2-2	.	.	TGTGCCAGTTGCAAAGCGGCCCCGAAGACCGGGGAGCTGTTTTTT	CASCKAAPKTGELFF
TRBV6-5	TRBJ2-1	.	once	TGTGCCAGCAGTTACGGGGGGAATCGGGAGCAGTTCTTC	CASSYGGNREQFF
TRBV2	TRBJ1-5	.	.	TGTGCCAGCAGTTTCTCTAAGGCGGATCAGCCCCAGCATTTT	CASSFSKADQPQHF
TRBV5-8	TRBJ1-5	TRBD1	.	TGTGCCAGCAGCCCCGGACAGGCAGGCAATCAGCCCCAGCATTTT	CASSPGQAGNQPQHF
TRBV30	TRBJ2-7	.	.	TGTGCCTGGCAGCGCTCGGCATACGAGCAGTACTTC	CAWQRSAYEQYF
TRBV2	TRBJ1-5	TRBD1	.	TGTGCCAGCAGGCGGGACAGTAATAGCAATCAGCCCCAGCATTTT	CASRRDSNSNQPQHF
TRBV5-1	TRBJ2-5	.	.	TGCGCCAGCAGCTTTGAAGGAAGGTCCTTCGGGGAGACCCAGTACTTC	CASSFEGRSFGETQYF
TRBV28	TRBJ1-4	.	.	TGTGCCAGCAGGCTAAGTCTGGGGGCTAATGAAAAACTGTTTTTT	CASRLSLGANEKLFF
TRBV5-1	TRBJ2-7	.	.	TGCGCCAGCAGCTCACCGGACAGCTCCTACGAGCAGTACTTC	CASSSPDSSYEQYF
TRBV4-2	TRBJ1-1	.	once	TGTGCCAGCAGCCAAAATAAATTGTCGCGCACTGAAGCTTTCTTT	CASSQNKLSRTEAFF
TRBV9	TRBJ2-7	.	.	TGTGCCAGCAGCGGGGATAGCGTCTGGGGTTCCTACGAGCAGTACTTC	CASSGDSVWGSYEQYF
TRBV19	TRBJ1-5	.	.	TGTGCCAGTAGTGGGAGACAGGTCAATCAGCCCCAGCATTTT	CASSGRQVNQPQHF